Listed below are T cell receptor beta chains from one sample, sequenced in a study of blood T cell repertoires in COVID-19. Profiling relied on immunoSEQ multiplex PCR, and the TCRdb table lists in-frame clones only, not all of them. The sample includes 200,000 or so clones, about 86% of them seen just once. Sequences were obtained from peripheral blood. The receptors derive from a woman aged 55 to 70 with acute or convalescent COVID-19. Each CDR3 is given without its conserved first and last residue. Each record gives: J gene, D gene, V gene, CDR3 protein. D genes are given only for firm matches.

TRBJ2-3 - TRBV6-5 ASRRTDTQY
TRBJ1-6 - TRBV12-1 ASRPGVPGMDNSPLH
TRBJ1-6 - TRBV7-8 ASSLGESHSPLH
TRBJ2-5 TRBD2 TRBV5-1 ASSPGTSGTKGETQY
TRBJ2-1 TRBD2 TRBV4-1 ASSQNPAGGPSYNEQF
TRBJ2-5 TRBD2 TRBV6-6 ASSDSGTRETQY
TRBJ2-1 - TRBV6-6 ASSRLQGFGDEQF
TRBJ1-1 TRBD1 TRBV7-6 ASSLTGNLNTEAF
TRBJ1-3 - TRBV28 ASKGRLSGNTIY
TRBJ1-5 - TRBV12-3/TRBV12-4 ASTTGFNQPQH
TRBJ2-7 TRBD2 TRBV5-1 ASSFSGGFYEQY
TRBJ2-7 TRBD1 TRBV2 ASSDDRGGREQY
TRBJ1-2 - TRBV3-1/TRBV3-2 ASSHLRDNNYGYT
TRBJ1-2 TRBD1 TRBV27 ASSFVTGAGGGYT
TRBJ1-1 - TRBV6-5 ASTSSLMNTEAF
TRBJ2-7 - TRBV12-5 ASGLVSRGFSYEQY
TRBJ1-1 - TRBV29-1 SVEVNRANTEAF
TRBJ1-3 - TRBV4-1 ASSQDPGSSGNTIY
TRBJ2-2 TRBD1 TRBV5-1 ASSLARTGGFAGELF
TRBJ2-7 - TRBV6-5 ATRQGHYEQY
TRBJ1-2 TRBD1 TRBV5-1 ASSLGGTVYNYGYT
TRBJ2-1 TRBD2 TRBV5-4 ASSPGGLARVEQF
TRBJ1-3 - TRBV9 ASGGPEGDTIY
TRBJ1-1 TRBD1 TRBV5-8 ASSSTHRGKNTEAF